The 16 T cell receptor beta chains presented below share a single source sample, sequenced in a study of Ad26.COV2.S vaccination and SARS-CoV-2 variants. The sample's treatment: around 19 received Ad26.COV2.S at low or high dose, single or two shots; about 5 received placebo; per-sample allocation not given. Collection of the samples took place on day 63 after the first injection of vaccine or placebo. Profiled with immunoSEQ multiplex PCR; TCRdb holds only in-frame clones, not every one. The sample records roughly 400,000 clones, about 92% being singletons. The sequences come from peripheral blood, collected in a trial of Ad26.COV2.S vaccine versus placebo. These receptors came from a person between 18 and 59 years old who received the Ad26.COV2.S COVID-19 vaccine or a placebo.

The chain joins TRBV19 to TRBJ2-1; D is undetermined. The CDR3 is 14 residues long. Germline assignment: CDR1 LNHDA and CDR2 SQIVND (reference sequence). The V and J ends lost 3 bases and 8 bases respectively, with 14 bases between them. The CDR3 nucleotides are TGTGCCAGTAGTATTAGGAAGCCGGCACATGAGCAGTTCTTC. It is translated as CASSIRKPAHEQFF.

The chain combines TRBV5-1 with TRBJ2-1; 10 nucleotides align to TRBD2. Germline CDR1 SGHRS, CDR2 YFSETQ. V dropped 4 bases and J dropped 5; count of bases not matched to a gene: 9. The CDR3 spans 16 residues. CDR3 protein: CASSPGGGTSDNEQFF. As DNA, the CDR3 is TGCGCCAGCAGCCCCGGAGGGGGGACTAGCGACAATGAGCAGTTCTTC.

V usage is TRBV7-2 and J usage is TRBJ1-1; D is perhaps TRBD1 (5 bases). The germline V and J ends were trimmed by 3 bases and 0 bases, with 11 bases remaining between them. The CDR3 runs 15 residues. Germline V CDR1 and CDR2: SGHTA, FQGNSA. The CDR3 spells CASSLDTRMNTEAFF. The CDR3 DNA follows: TGTGCCAGCAGCTTGGACACACGCATGAACACTGAAGCTTTCTTT.

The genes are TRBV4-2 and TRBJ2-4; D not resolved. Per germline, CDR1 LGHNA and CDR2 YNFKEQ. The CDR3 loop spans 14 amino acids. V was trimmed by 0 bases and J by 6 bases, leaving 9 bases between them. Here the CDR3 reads CASSQDLNANIQYF. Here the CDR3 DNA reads TGTGCCAGCAGCCAAGATTTAAACGCAAACATTCAGTACTTC.

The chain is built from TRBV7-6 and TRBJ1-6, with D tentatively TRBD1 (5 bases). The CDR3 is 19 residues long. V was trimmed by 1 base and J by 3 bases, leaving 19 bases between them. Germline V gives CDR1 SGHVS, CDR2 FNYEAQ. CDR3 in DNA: TGTGCCAGCAGCTTAGGAACGGGGGATGGTGTGTACTATAATTCACCCCTCCACTTT. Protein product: CASSLGTGDGVYYNSPLHF.

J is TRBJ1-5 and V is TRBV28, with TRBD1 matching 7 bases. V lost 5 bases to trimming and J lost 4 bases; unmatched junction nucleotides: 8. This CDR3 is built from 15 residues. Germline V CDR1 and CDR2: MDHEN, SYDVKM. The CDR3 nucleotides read TGTGCCAGCAGTCTGACAGGGACGAGGAATCAGCCCCAGCATTTT. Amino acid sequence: CASSLTGTRNQPQHF.

CDR3 DNA: TGTGCCAGCAGCTTAGGAAGGCCCACTGAAGCTTTCTTT. It translates to CASSLGRPTEAFF. The chain joins TRBV11-2 to TRBJ1-1; D uncertain. Trimming stripped 1 base from V and 4 bases from J, with 7 bases between. Germline V gives CDR1 SGHAT, CDR2 FQNNGV. This CDR3 region has 13 residues.

The CDR3 loop reads CASSRTGENYGYTF. The CDR3 DNA is TGTGCCAGCAGCCGGACAGGGGAAAACTATGGCTACACCTTC. V is TRBV7-9 and J is TRBJ1-2; 9 bases are a match to TRBD1. CDR3 size: 14 residues. Germline CDR1 is SEHNR and CDR2 is FQNEAQ (reference sequence). V lost 5 bases and J lost 2; bases outside the gene matches: 3.

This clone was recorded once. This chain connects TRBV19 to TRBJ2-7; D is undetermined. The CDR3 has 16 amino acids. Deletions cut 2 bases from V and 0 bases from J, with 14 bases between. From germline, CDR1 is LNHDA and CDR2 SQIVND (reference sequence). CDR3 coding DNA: TGTGCCAGTAGTATAATGTTGTCCGGCAGCTCCTACGAGCAGTACTTC. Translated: CASSIMLSGSSYEQYF.

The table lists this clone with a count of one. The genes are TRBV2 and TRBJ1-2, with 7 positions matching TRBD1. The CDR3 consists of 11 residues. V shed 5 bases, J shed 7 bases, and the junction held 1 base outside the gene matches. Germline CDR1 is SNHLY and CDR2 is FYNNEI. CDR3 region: CASSYRGGYTF. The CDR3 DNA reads TGTGCCAGCAGTTACAGGGGTGGCTACACCTTC.

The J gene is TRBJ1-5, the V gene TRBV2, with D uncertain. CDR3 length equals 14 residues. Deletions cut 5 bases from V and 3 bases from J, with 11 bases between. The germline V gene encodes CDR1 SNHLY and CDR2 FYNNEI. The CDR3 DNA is TGTGCCAGCAGTCTGAGCAGCTACAATCAGCCCCAGCATTTT. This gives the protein CASSLSSYNQPQHF. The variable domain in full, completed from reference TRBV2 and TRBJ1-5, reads EPEVTQTPSHQVTQMGQEVILRCVPISNHLYFYWYRQILGQKVEFLVSFYNNEISEKSEIFDDQFSVERPDGSNFTLKIRSTKLEDSAMYFCASSLSSYNQPQHFGDGTRLSIL.

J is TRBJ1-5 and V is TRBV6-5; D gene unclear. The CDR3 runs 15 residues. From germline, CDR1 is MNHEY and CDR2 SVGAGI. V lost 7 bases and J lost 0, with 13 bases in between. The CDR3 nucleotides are TGTGCCAGCACCTTCCCCCCAGTTAGCAATCAGCCCCAGCATTTT. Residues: CASTFPPVSNQPQHF.

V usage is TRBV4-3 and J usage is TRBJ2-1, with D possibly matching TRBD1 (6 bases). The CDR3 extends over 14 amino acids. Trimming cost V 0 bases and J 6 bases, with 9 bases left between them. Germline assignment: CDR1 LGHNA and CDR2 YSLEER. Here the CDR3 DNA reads TGCGCCAGCAGCCAAGATCTGGGGGCCAATGAGCAGTTCTTC. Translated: CASSQDLGANEQFF.

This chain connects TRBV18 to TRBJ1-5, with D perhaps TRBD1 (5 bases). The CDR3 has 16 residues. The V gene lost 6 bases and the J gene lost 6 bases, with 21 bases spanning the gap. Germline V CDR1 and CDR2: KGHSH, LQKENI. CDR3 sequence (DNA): TGTGCCAGCTCTTCCAGATCCAGGGAGATGGGTCAGCCCCAGCATTTT. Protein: CASSSRSREMGQPQHF.

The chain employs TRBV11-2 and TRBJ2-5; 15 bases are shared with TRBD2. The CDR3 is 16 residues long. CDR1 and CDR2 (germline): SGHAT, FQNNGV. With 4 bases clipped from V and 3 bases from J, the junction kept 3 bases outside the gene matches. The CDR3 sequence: CASSWTSGGEKETQYF. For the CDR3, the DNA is TGTGCCAGCAGCTGGACTAGCGGGGGGGAAAAAGAGACCCAGTACTTC.

The CDR3 nucleotides read TGTGCCAGCAGCCTAGCAGGGAACGAGCAGTACTTC. Translated, it gives CASSLAGNEQYF. This chain connects TRBV5-4 to TRBJ2-7; TRBD1 or TRBD2 may be the D gene (5 bases each). The germline V and J ends were trimmed by 4 bases and 5 bases, with 10 bases remaining between them. The CDR3 extends over 12 amino acids. CDR1 and CDR2 from the germline V gene are SGHNT and YYREEE (reference sequence).